The 15 T cell receptor beta chains below were found in one sample sequenced in a study of T cell clonality in common variable immunodeficiency. Findings of the study overall: Reportedly, TCR beta sequences from common variable immunodeficiency showed fewer deletions and N-nucleotide insertions.

Antigen specificity for these receptors is unknown. The repertoire was sequenced with immunoSEQ multiplex PCR; TCRdb's copy has only in-frame clones and lacks some. The sample has 30,000 to 40,000 clones, none seen only once; the top ten hold approximately 7%. Sequencing used peripheral blood mononuclear cells. These receptors all come from a human donor with common variable immunodeficiency.

This clone was recorded a few times. The read comes to an end 3 residues before the CDR3 does, leaving the germline J gene to fill in the end. The chain carries TRBV2 and TRBJ1-5; D not resolved. V gave up 7 bases and J gave up 4 bases, with 8 bases separating them. CDR3 length: 12 residues. Looked up from germline, CDR1 is SNHLY and CDR2 is FYNNEI. Partial CDR3 DNA: TGTGCCAGCACTACAGCAAATCAGCCC. Its translation is CASTTANQP. The complete CDR3 sequence is CASTTANQPQHF.

As for this clone: Sequencing ends 3 residues short of the CDR3 end; the germline J gene provides the rest. The chain is built from TRBV6-1 and TRBJ1-1, with D possibly matching TRBD1 (5 bases). The CDR3 sequence is 15 residues long. Trimming cost V 2 bases and J 0 bases, with 10 bases left between them. Germline V gene sequence: CDR1 MNHNS, CDR2 SASEGT. The part of the CDR3 DNA that was read is TGTGCCAGCAGTGAATTTGGACATATGAACACTGAA. Its protein is CASSEFGHMNTE. In full, the CDR3 is CASSEFGHMNTEAFF.

This clone was seen at least ten times. From the germline J gene comes the end of the CDR3, since the read stops 3 residues before it. V and J are TRBV18 and TRBJ2-6, with 7 bases matching TRBD1. There are 16 residues in the CDR3. The junction had 6 bases not matched to a gene; V was cut back by 3 bases and J by 4 bases. CDR1 and CDR2 from the germline V gene are KGHSH and LQKENI. CDR3 DNA (partial): TGTGCCAGCTCACCGAAGACAGGGACCGGGGCCAACGTC. Translation gives CASSPKTGTGANV. The complete CDR3 reads CASSPKTGTGANVLTF.

As concerns this clone: The read ends 3 residues early relative to the CDR3; the germline J gene fills the gap. The rearrangement links TRBV6-1 to TRBJ2-5, with D tentatively TRBD1 (5 bases). Germline V gene sequence: CDR1 MNHNS, CDR2 SASEGT. Deletions cut 1 base from V and 6 bases from J, with 18 bases between. The CDR3 has 16 residues. The covered CDR3 bases are TGTGCCAGCAGTGAAGAGGAAGGGGCAGGCAATCAGACC. It translates to CASSEEEGAGNQT. The whole CDR3 protein reads CASSEEEGAGNQTQYF.

For this clone: Read coverage stops 3 residues before the CDR3 terminus; the germline J gene supplies the remainder. The V call is TRBV7-2, the J call TRBJ2-5, with D maybe TRBD2 (5 bases). This CDR3 contains 13 residues. Germline CDR1 and CDR2: SGHTA and FQGNSA. V lost 4 bases and J 3 bases, leaving 9 bases between the germline ends. The CDR3 loop is CASSSSRKETQYF. CDR3 DNA (partial): TGTGCCAGCAGCTCTAGCCGGAAAGAGACC. Complete variable domain (other parts from reference TRBV7-2 and TRBJ2-5): GAGVSQSPSNKVTEKGKDVELRCDPISGHTALYWYRQSLGQGLEFLIYFQGNSAPDKSGLPSDRFSAERTGGSVSTLTIQRTQQEDSAVYLCASSSSRKETQYFGPGTRLLVL.

Of note for this clone: The CDR3 end is not reached by the read, which stops 3 residues before it; the germline J gene fills it in. The chain uses TRBV20-1 and TRBJ2-1; 7 bases align to TRBD2. The CDR3 is 12 residues long. V gave up 6 bases and J gave up 8 bases; unmatched junction bases: 7. Germline CDR1 DFQATT, CDR2 SNEGSKA (reference sequence). The CDR3 here is CSAGVGGYEQFF. The part of the CDR3 DNA that was read is TGCAGTGCAGGGGTGGGAGGGTATGAG.

About this clone: With the read ending 3 residues before the CDR3 end, the germline J gene is used to fill in that end. The gene calls are TRBV19 and TRBJ2-7, with D perhaps matching TRBD1 (7 bases). The germline V gene has CDR1 LNHDA and CDR2 SQIVND (reference sequence). This CDR3 is 15 amino acids long. Trimming took 3 bases from V and 4 from J, leaving 16 bases between them. Incomplete CDR3 DNA: TGTGCCAGTAGTATGGGGGGACAGAGGTTATACGAG. It yields the protein CASSMGGQRLYE. The complete CDR3 protein is CASSMGGQRLYEQYF.

A few counts support this clone. The read terminates 3 residues before the CDR3 end, so the remaining end is supplied by the germline J gene. The V gene is TRBV7-3, the J gene TRBJ2-3; D perhaps matches TRBD2 (6 bases). The CDR3 runs to 14 residues. The V end was cut by 5 bases, the J end by 0 bases, with 9 bases between. Per germline, CDR1 SGHTA and CDR2 FQGTGA. The sequenced CDR3 bases are TGTGCCAGCAGCCAAGGACTAAGCACAGATACG. This gives the protein CASSQGLSTDT. The whole CDR3 is CASSQGLSTDTQYF.

Notes on this clone: The DNA ends 3 residues before the CDR3 does, and the rest of the CDR3 is filled in from the germline J gene. The gene calls are TRBV7-9 and TRBJ1-1; unclear D gene. Germline V gene lookup returns CDR1 SEHNR and CDR2 FQNEAQ (reference sequence). The CDR3 runs to 15 residues. V gave up 3 bases and J gave up 0 bases, with 11 bases separating them. CDR3: CASSLGTRMNTEAFF. The sequenced CDR3 bases are TGTGCCAGCAGCTTGGGCACCAGAATGAACACTGAA.

This clone was found a few times. The read ends 3 residues shy of where the CDR3 ends; the end is completed using the germline J gene. V and J are TRBV20-1 and TRBJ2-1, with 9 positions matching TRBD1. The trim removed 6 bases at V and 6 bases at J, leaving 3 bases unmatched. The CDR3 has 12 amino acids. Germline V CDR1 and CDR2: DFQATT, SNEGSKA (reference sequence). The part of the CDR3 DNA that was read is TGCAGTGCCCTGACAGGGGGCAATGAG. Amino acid sequence: CSALTGGNE. The full CDR3 reads CSALTGGNEQFF.

This clone has a count of ten or more. The CDR3 extends 3 residues past the end of the read, so its final part is completed from the germline J gene. V and J are TRBV7-6 and TRBJ1-2; no clear D gene. Germline assignment: CDR1 SGHVS and CDR2 FNYEAQ. V lost 5 bases, J lost 4 bases, and 8 bases lay in between. The CDR3 covers 12 residues. Partial CDR3 DNA: TGTGCCAGCAGCCCCGGGGTCTATGGC. This translates into CASSPGVYG. The complete CDR3 protein is CASSPGVYGYTF.

This clone was seen many times. Coverage ceases 3 residues before the CDR3 finishes, and the germline J gene fills in the end. The rearrangement links TRBV11-2 to TRBJ2-3; D is uncertain. The CDR3 has 12 amino acids. CDR1 is SGHAT and CDR2 is FQNNGV in the germline V gene. Trimming took off 2 bases at V and 4 bases at J, with 4 bases between the two ends. CDR3 protein: CASSLSADTQYF. CDR3 DNA, as far as it was read: TGTGCCAGCAGCTTAAGCGCAGATACG.

This clone was seen at least ten times. The CDR3 end lies 3 residues beyond the end of the read and is filled in from the germline J gene. This chain connects TRBV6-1 to TRBJ2-3, with D possibly TRBD1 on 6 matching bases. The CDR3 is 15 residues long. CDR1 is MNHNS and CDR2 is SASEGT in the germline V gene. V was shortened by 4 bases and J by 0 bases, with 11 bases between the two germline ends. CDR3 sequence reads: CASSVRDTSTDTQYF. The covered CDR3 bases are TGTGCCAGCAGTGTCCGGGACACCAGCACAGATACG.

Regarding this clone: Read data end 3 residues before the CDR3 end; the end is taken from the germline J gene. The V call is TRBV6-2 or TRBV6-3, the J call TRBJ2-1, with D possibly matching TRBD2 (6 bases). The ends were cut back, 6 bases at V and 1 base at J, with 10 bases in the middle. CDR1 MNHEY and CDR2 SVGEGT come from the germline V gene. This CDR3 region has 14 residues. CDR3: CASRNSGSYNEQFF. CDR3 DNA, as far as it was read: TGTGCCAGCAGGAATAGCGGATCCTACAATGAG.

This clone was seen many times. The read halts 3 residues ahead of the CDR3 end, with the missing end drawn from the germline J gene. This sequence joins TRBV20-1 and TRBJ2-1; 7 bases are a match to TRBD2. This CDR3 is 12 amino acids long. After removal of 5 bases from V and 9 bases from J, the junction contained 7 bases not matched to a gene. Per germline, CDR1 DFQATT and CDR2 SNEGSKA (reference sequence). Partial CDR3 DNA: TGCAGTGCTCCCCGAGCTAGCGGTGAG. Translation gives CSAPRASGE. The whole CDR3 is CSAPRASGEQFF.